The sequence of this TCR beta chain was determined in a study of regulatory T cells in long-lasting Graves disease (dated by TCRdb to the early 2020s). Some background on the complete study: Patients with newly diagnosed Graves' disease had been on antithyroid drugs for under 3 months. A total of 33 samples underwent TCR sequencing, from some 13 patients with persistent Graves' disease and roughly 20 patients with newly diagnosed Graves' disease. Patients with persistent Graves' disease were compared with patients with newly diagnosed Graves' disease using TCR sequencing and RNA sequencing of peripheral blood. The study was conducted in China and was registered as a clinical trial. Study-wide findings and limitations: The authors noted that the small sample size was a limitation that may lower accuracy. Persistent patients shared more public clonotypes among themselves (fewer than 3,000) than newly diagnosed patients did (nearly 1,000). The study examined only peripheral blood because the primary lesion, thyroid tissue, could not be accessed. Compared with newly diagnosed patients, persistent Graves' disease patients had lower TCR Shannon entropy and fewer highly expanded clones, which suggests clonal expansion. Persistent disease showed preferential use of TRBV28, TRBJ1-2 and TRBJ2-5, whereas newly diagnosed disease favored TRBV20-1 and TRBJ2-1. Only the TCR beta chain was sequenced and analyzed.

About this clonotype: This receptor's antigen is unknown. No quality values exist for individual bases; no much larger clone is one base distant.

The library was obtained by multiplex PCR. Sequencing was performed on an Illumina HiSeq 4000. To build TCR beta libraries, CDR3 regions were amplified by Arm-PCR using iRepertoire HTBI primers. Before sequencing, the PCR products went through gel purification. The source study handled its data this way. Gene usage analysis of CDR3 amino acid clonotypes used the 55 to 80 TRBV and 14 to 15 TRBJ segments found across samples. COPE and FqMerger were used to merge filtered high-quality paired reads into contigs. BLAST was used to align contigs to IMGT TRBV, TRBD and TRBJ reference genes, with CDR3 defined following IMGT. Clonotypes above 0.1% frequency were classified as highly expanded clones. Shannon entropy was used to measure repertoire diversity, and the Gini coefficient was used to measure V-J evenness. Clonotypes shared by more than one individual were considered public. The public reads were reprocessed in TCRdb via fastp at Q25 and MiXCR, keeping in-frame beta chains. Each entry merges the rows of one CDR3 protein and shows their most common DNA and genes. What appears here as the V and J calls and clone size reflects TCRdb's work, not the paper's. The sample table lists over 500,000 distinct CDR3 sequences, approximately 16% of them with a count of one. Around 12% of the sample is held by the ten biggest clonotypes.

Trimming takes 1 base from V and 0 bases from J, and the germline ends sit 10 bases apart. Its CDR3 holds 15 amino acids, cysteine through phenylalanine. Of the read, only the CDR3 DNA is kept; its 45 bases are in frame from base 1. CDR1 and CDR2 are read off the germline V gene as SGHTS and YDEGEE. The time point label here, explained by the study, means: newly diagnosed GD, antithyroid drugs for less than 3 months. For both TCR sequencing and RNA sequencing, RNA was extracted from PBMCs in TRIzol. The diagnosis of Graves' disease followed American Thyroid Association guidelines. The patients came from an endocrinology department in Xi'an, China. Each patient gave 9 to 10 milliliters of peripheral blood, collected in an EDTA anticoagulant tube. PBMCs were isolated by Ficoll Paque Plus density gradient separation without further T cell sorting. An Agilent 2100 Bioanalyzer and agarose gel were used to check RNA quality, and a NanoDrop 2000 was used to measure RNA concentration.

The same sample was also studied in work on T cells in Graves' hyperthyroidism and ophthalmopathy. Drawing on the second study: Stable Graves' hyperthyroidism was defined as the absence of progression to ophthalmopathy over 18 months of follow-up. The hyperthyroidism patients were between 18 and 65 years old and newly diagnosed, with a disease duration of less than 2 months. Any patient with an uncontrolled infection, another autoimmune disease, pregnancy or lactation was excluded. Diagnoses were established on the basis of clinical symptoms, serum thyroxine and TRAb, thyroid ultrasound, and orbital computed tomography. For the first round of RT-PCR on the TCR CDR3, the HTBI primer set was used together with the Qiagen OneStep RT-PCR kit. Blood samples also contained most of the expanded thyroid clonotypes (frequency above 0.001), which suggests that blood repertoires may reflect thyroid immune responses. A 13 V-J signature model separated ophthalmopathy from stable hyperthyroidism, with 87.88% sensitivity and around 84% specificity in cross-validation and 80%/75% in testing. In validation, the model predicted progression to ophthalmopathy a median of 6.5 months before onset, with 65% to 71% sensitivity and about 72% specificity. A discovery cohort of about a hundred patients, 43 with Graves' ophthalmopathy and fewer than 65 with stable Graves' hyperthyroidism, was used to find distinguishing TCR V-J signatures. Prospective prediction of ophthalmopathy was tested in an independent validation cohort of 18 to 20 hyperthyroidism patients and 17 patients who later progressed to ophthalmopathy. For training and testing, the 80 to 100 patients in the discovery cohort were randomly divided in a 7:3 ratio. Thyroid tissue and blood T-cell repertoires from six Graves' hyperthyroidism patients were also compared in the study. Once sampling was done, hyperthyroidism patients were given methimazole at a starting dose of 30 mg daily, whereas ophthalmopathy patients were given high-dose intravenous methylprednisolone. A second multiplex PCR round built the libraries, followed by size selection and purification. The libraries were sequenced on an Illumina HiSeq2000 using paired-end 100 bp reads. SOAPnuke was used to process the raw data, removing reads that contained adapters or uncalled bases, had a mean Phred below 15, or lacked an exact match to the constant primer or identifier. High-quality paired reads were merged with COPE v1.2.5, and unique nucleotide sequences were defined as clonotypes. MiTCR v1.1 was used to align the clonotypes against IMGT TRBV, TRBD and TRBJ reference segments. Analysis was restricted to V-J combinations with a frequency above 0.0001, which covered roughly 99% of repertoires. A TCS score was defined as the ratio of F50 (clonal expansion) to E x V (chaos), with BLOSUM62-based TCRdist applied between CDR3 peptides within each V-J. Welch's t-statistics and random forest reduced around 550 V-J features to roughly 13, which were used in a naive Bayes classifier (R e1071). No statistical method was used to fix the sample size in advance, and group allocation was not hidden from the investigators. The paper describes TCR Vbeta CDR3 sequencing of roughly 130 peripheral blood samples, made up of 43 ophthalmopathy patients, 70 to 80 hyperthyroidism patients and roughly 17 progressor patients.

The V gene is TRBV5-8 and the J gene is TRBJ1-2; a confident D gene designation cannot be given. The material sequenced was peripheral blood mononuclear cells (PBMCs), taken at new diagnosis, from a patient treated with antithyroid drugs. The sequence came from a young man with Graves disease. Donor details come from another sample of the same person, matched by shared clones. The nucleotide sequence is TGTGCCAGCAGCTTGTCCGGACCTTCTAACTATGGCTACACCTTC. This yields the protein CASSLSGPSNYGYTF. Beyond the CDR3, the reference TRBV5-8 and TRBJ1-2 genes provide the residues; the full variable domain reads: EAGVTQSPTHLIKTRGQQATLRCSPISGHTSVYWYQQALGLGLQFLLWYDEGEERNRGNFPPRFSGRQFPNYSSELNVNALELEDSALYLCASSLSGPSNYGYTFGSGTRLTVV.